These 20 T cell receptor beta chains came from one sample sequenced in a study of cytomegalovirus exposure and HLA in healthy donors. The PCR was carried out with 60 Vbeta primers and 13 Jbeta primers. Data came from immunoSEQ multiplex PCR; TCRdb stores just in-frame clones and leaves some out. The table lists some 200,000 clones, 79% of them singletons, with about 1.4% in the top ten. Sequencing used PBMCs. Receptors were obtained from a girl between 10 and 17 years old in good health and CMV-seropositive.

This clone was recorded a few times. CDR3 in DNA: TGTGCCAGCAGCCAAGGTCGACAGGAAACCTCTGGGGCCAACGTCCTGACTTTC. Encoded protein: CASSQGRQETSGANVLTF. V is TRBV14 and J is TRBJ2-6; perhaps TRBD1 as D (6 bases). The V end lost 1 base, the J end lost 0 bases, and 13 bases lay between the germline ends. The germline gives CDR1 SGHDN, CDR2 FVKESK. The length of the CDR3 is 18 residues.

V and J are TRBV10-1 and TRBJ2-7; a weak D match, TRBD2 (5 bases). Per the germline V gene, CDR1 is WNHNN and CDR2 is SYGVQD (reference sequence). Trimming removed 2 bases at V and 3 bases at J, with 14 bases between. This CDR3 has 15 amino acids. CDR3 bases: TGCGCCAGCAGTGAGATTATCGGGGTAGACTACGAGCAGTACTTC. Its translation is CASSEIIGVDYEQYF.

The CDR3 sequence is CASSPGGTDTEAFF. Written as DNA, the CDR3 is TGTGCCAGCAGCCCAGGCGGGACAGACACTGAAGCTTTCTTT. The V call is TRBV11-2, the J call TRBJ1-1; 7 nucleotides line up with TRBD1. Germline-derived CDR1 and CDR2 are SGHAT and FQNNGV. V was pared by 5 bases and J by 3 bases, with 6 bases of the junction left unmatched. The CDR3 is made up of 14 amino acids.

The V gene is TRBV14, the J gene TRBJ2-7; tentative D call: TRBD1 (7 bases). Germline-derived CDR1 and CDR2 are SGHDN and FVKESK. The ends were cut back, 8 bases at V and 3 bases at J, with 14 bases in the middle. This CDR3 region has 13 residues. CDR3 sequence reads: CASRETGYYEQYF. CDR3 bases: TGTGCCAGCCGGGAGACAGGGTACTACGAGCAGTACTTC.

The gene calls are TRBV27 and TRBJ2-2; possibly TRBD2 for D (5 bases). Germline loops: CDR1 MNHEY, CDR2 SMNVEV (reference sequence). V was shortened by 4 bases and J by 4 bases, with 13 bases between the two germline ends. CDR3 length: 15 amino acids. The CDR3 is CASSSPTKGTGELFF. CDR3 nucleotide sequence: TGTGCCAGCAGTTCCCCGACTAAGGGCACCGGGGAGCTGTTTTTT.

This clone has just one count. The CDR3 loop is CASTVSSYNEQFF. Written as DNA, the CDR3 is TGTGCCAGCACAGTAAGCTCCTACAATGAGCAGTTCTTC. The J gene is TRBJ2-1, the V gene TRBV6-5; no definite D call. Trimming removed 7 bases from V and 0 bases from J, with 7 bases in between. The CDR3 runs to 13 residues. Germline CDR1 and CDR2: MNHEY and SVGAGI.

This chain links TRBV4-3 with TRBJ1-1; 8 positions agree with TRBD1. The V and J ends lost 4 bases and 1 base, in that order; junction bases with no gene match: 5. This CDR3 has 15 amino acids. Germline CDR1 and CDR2: LGHNA and YSLEER. DNA of the CDR3: TGCGCCAGCAGCCGGGGGGGGACAGGGAACACTGAAGCTTTCTTT. It is translated as CASSRGGTGNTEAFF.

This clone was observed a handful of times. The rearrangement uses TRBV11-2 and TRBJ1-5, with 8 bases matching TRBD1. The CDR3 has 13 residues. Germline V gene sequence: CDR1 SGHAT, CDR2 FQNNGV. The V and J ends lost 5 bases and 9 bases, in that order; junction bases with no gene match: 6. This CDR3 reads CASSLQGARPQHF. In DNA form, the CDR3 reads TGTGCCAGCAGCCTTCAGGGGGCAAGGCCCCAGCATTTT.

The V and J genes are TRBV14 and TRBJ2-7; 11 bases are shared with TRBD1. Trimming cost V 4 bases and J 5 bases; bases outside gene matches: 7. The CDR3 has 15 residues. Germline CDR1 and CDR2: SGHDN and FVKESK. CDR3 loop: CASSPDRGRENEQYF. The CDR3 DNA follows: TGTGCCAGCAGCCCGGACAGGGGGCGGGAGAACGAGCAGTACTTC.

The rearrangement links TRBV4-1 to TRBJ1-6, with a tentative D call TRBD1 (6 bases). The CDR3 extends over 14 amino acids. Germline V CDR1 and CDR2: MGHRA, YSYEKL. Deletions cut 3 bases from V and 8 bases from J, with 11 bases between. CDR3 region: CASSQLYRDSPLHF. The CDR3 DNA reads TGCGCCAGCAGCCAGCTCTACAGGGATTCACCCCTCCACTTT.

This clone was counted between two and nine times. The chain uses TRBV30 and TRBJ1-6; D is possibly TRBD1 (6 bases). From germline, CDR1 is GTSNPN and CDR2 SVGIG (reference sequence). The CDR3 runs to 13 residues. V lost 0 bases and J lost 6, with 6 bases in between. This chain's CDR3 is CAWSVQGNSPLHF. The CDR3 nucleotides read TGTGCCTGGAGTGTACAGGGTAATTCACCCCTCCACTTT.

As for this clone: The same CDR3 arises from other DNA sequences in this sample as well. V gene TRBV20-1 combines with J gene TRBJ2-5; no definite D call. V was trimmed by 3 bases and J by 4 bases, leaving 6 bases between them. In germline, CDR1 is DFQATT, CDR2 SNEGSKA (reference sequence). This CDR3 has 11 amino acids. The CDR3 nucleotides are TGCAGTGCTAGGAGTGGAGAGACCCAGTACTTC. Protein product: CSARSGETQYF.

V and J are TRBV4-1 and TRBJ1-2; 9 nucleotides line up with TRBD1. The CDR3 extends over 16 amino acids. V dropped 2 bases and J dropped 8; count of bases not matched to a gene: 12. Germline V gene data show CDR1 as MGHRA and CDR2 as YSYEKL. CDR3 sequence reads: CASSQTEDRGVGGYTF. The CDR3 bases are TGCGCCAGCAGCCAAACCGAGGACAGGGGAGTCGGAGGCTACACCTTC.

This chain links TRBV6-5 with TRBJ2-1; the match to TRBD2 covers 9 bases. There are 15 residues in the CDR3. Per germline, CDR1 MNHEY and CDR2 SVGAGI. J lost 6 bases, V lost 5 bases, and 8 bases had no gene match. CDR3 sequence: CASSPGLAAINEQFF. As DNA, the CDR3 is TGTGCCAGCAGTCCGGGACTAGCTGCAATCAATGAGCAGTTCTTC.

This clone was recorded only once. This chain connects TRBV18 to TRBJ1-2; tentative D call: TRBD1 (5 bases). Trimming shortened V by 1 base and J by 1 base, and 13 bases separated the two germline ends. The CDR3 spans 16 residues. Germline loops: CDR1 KGHSH, CDR2 LQKENI. The CDR3 DNA reads TGTGCCAGCTCACCACTCGCAGGGAACCATAACTATGGCTACACCTTC. Its protein product is CASSPLAGNHNYGYTF.

The CDR3 region has the DNA TGTGCCAGCGGAGGGGGGGATACGAACACCGGGGAGCTGTTTTTT. Translated, it gives CASGGGDTNTGELFF. This chain links TRBV6-1 with TRBJ2-2; D may be TRBD2 (7 bases). Germline lookup yields CDR1 MNHNS and CDR2 SASEGT. Trimming cost V 8 bases and J 0 bases, with 13 bases left between them. There are 15 residues in the CDR3.

The CDR3 nucleotides read TGCGCCAGCAGCTTGTGGACAGGAGGGTCAGAAGACACGCAGTATTTT. This translates into CASSLWTGGSEDTQYF. V is TRBV5-1 and J is TRBJ2-3; TRBD1 might be the D (7 bases). Germline V CDR1 and CDR2: SGHRS, YFSETQ. Trimming left V 1 base short and J 9 bases short, with 21 bases between. The length of the CDR3 is 16 residues.

This clone was recorded only once. The V call is TRBV30, the J call TRBJ1-5; 8 bases map to TRBD1. Unmatched junction bases numbered 14, after V lost 1 base and J lost 6 bases. Per the germline V gene, CDR1 is GTSNPN and CDR2 is SVGIG (reference sequence). The CDR3 covers 17 residues. CDR3 region: CAWSELGTGMRGQPQHF. The CDR3 DNA reads TGTGCCTGGAGTGAACTCGGGACAGGTATGAGGGGTCAGCCCCAGCATTTT.

V and J are TRBV28 and TRBJ1-5, with D tentatively TRBD1 (5 bases). Germline V gene lookup returns CDR1 MDHEN and CDR2 SYDVKM. This CDR3 is 15 amino acids long. V dropped 6 bases and J dropped 6 bases, with 18 bases sitting between them. CDR3 in amino acids: CASRQGWRRGQPQHF. The CDR3 region has the DNA TGTGCCAGCAGACAAGGGTGGAGGAGGGGTCAGCCCCAGCATTTT. The full variable domain, completed using reference TRBV28 and TRBJ1-5, is DVKVTQSSRYLVKRTGEKVFLECVQDMDHENMFWYRQDPGLGLRLIYFSYDVKMKEKGDIPEGYSVSREKKERFSLILESASTNQTSMYLCASRQGWRRGQPQHFGDGTRLSIL.

The chain recombines TRBV4-1 with TRBJ1-2, with TRBD1 as a possible D gene (5 bases). This CDR3 spans 16 amino acids. V was shortened by 0 bases and J by 0 bases, with 11 bases between the two germline ends. Germline V CDR1 and CDR2: MGHRA, YSYEKL. Here the CDR3 DNA reads TGCGCCAGCAGCCAAGATCAAGCAGGGACTAACTATGGCTACACCTTC. Translating it yields CASSQDQAGTNYGYTF.